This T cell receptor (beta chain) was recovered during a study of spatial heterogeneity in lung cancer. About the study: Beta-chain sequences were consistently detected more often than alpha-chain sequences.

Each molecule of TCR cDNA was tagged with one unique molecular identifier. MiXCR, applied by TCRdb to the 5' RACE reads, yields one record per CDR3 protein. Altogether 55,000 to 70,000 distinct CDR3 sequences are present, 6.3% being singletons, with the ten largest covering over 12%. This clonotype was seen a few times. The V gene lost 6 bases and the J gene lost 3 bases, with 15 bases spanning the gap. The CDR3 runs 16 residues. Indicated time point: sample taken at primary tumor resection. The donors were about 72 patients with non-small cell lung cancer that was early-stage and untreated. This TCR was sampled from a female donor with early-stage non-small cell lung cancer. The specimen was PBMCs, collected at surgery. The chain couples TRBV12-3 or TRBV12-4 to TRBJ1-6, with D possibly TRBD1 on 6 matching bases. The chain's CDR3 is CASSLHGGGYNSPLHF. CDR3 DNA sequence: TGTGCCAGCAGCTTACACGGAGGGGGCTATAATTCACCCCTCCACTTT.